This record looks at one TCR beta chain sequence and its context. This clonotype was seen a handful of times. Its antigen is still unknown. Per-nucleotide qualities are absent, and no much larger clonotype sits a single base away. The sample's treatment or condition label, in plain terms: allogeneic hematopoietic cell transplantation with graft depleted of TCRalphabeta T cells and CD19 B cells. The transplant recipients were children given TCRalphabeta/CD19-depleted allogeneic hematopoietic cell grafts. The sample belongs to a study of T-cell reconstitution after alpha-beta-depleted transplantation in children (dated by TCRdb to the mid-2010s). Background for the entire study: Using TCR repertoire profiling, the study followed T-cell immune reconstitution in a quantitative way in children after TCRalphabeta/CD19-depleted allogeneic hematopoietic cell transplantation.

What the work shows at the level of the full study, not this receptor alone: In some patients, the high TCRbeta diversity seen at day 60 was put down to recipient T cells and intrathymic progenitors that had survived conditioning. The apparently early recovery of alphabetaT-cell counts about two months after transplant reportedly depended on only several hundred rapidly expanded clones that came from non-depleted graft cells. Hyperexpanded clone frequencies declined over subsequent months; after one year, T-cell counts and TCRbeta diversity were mostly attributed to newly produced T cells.

Taken from cysteine to phenylalanine, the CDR3 has 13 residues. Only the CDR3 portion is preserved as DNA: 39 bases, with reading frame beginning at the first base. Trimming costs V 5 bases and J 6 bases, and their ends lie 14 bases apart. From the germline V gene, CDR1 is SQVTM and CDR2 is ANQGSEA. The library relied on PCR. Sequencing was performed on an Illumina HiSeq 2500. To normalize quantification of the TCRbeta repertoire, the TCR libraries were built with molecular barcoding that relied on unique molecular identifiers. In TCRdb, the public reads were trimmed at Q25 with fastp and aligned with MiXCR, with productive beta chains retained. Each CDR3 protein gets just one entry, which takes the most common genes and DNA from the rows behind it. This sample comprises just over 200,000 distinct CDR3 sequences, about 8.4% of them detected only once. Jointly, the top ten make up 35% of the sample.

The chain joins TRBV29-1 to TRBJ1-5, with TRBD1 as a weak D call on 6 bases. This TCR was recovered from a male patient aged 2 to 9 who had a stem cell transplant for acute myeloid leukemia, so the T cells may come from the graft donor. The sequenced sample was PBMCs, mostly from graft donor cells, obtained 360 days after TCRalphabeta/CD19-depleted stem cell transplant. The CDR3 region: CSVSGDHGQPQHF. The DNA sequence follows: TGCAGCGTTTCAGGGGACCATGGTCAGCCCCAGCATTTT.